A single T cell receptor (beta chain) is shown here with its context. The data are from a study of blood T cell repertoires in COVID-19. Looking at the study overall: T cells, B-cell-depleted T cells, or PBMCs provided the cDNA or gDNA that served as material.

Per the original methods: Estimates of nucleated cell counts were drawn from the amplification of reference gene primers. The method was immunoSEQ multiplex PCR; TCRdb's version includes in-frame clones alone and lacks a portion of them. V, J and clone size derive from that table, while D and trimming were established from the DNA sequence. The sample has approximately 170,000 clones, about 80% seen once. Material for sequencing was peripheral blood. The source of this sequence is a man between 65 and 85 years old with active or convalescent COVID-19.

The CDR3 loop reads CASSLSGTGNTGELFF. CDR3 nucleotides: TGTGCCAGCAGCTTAAGCGGGACAGGGAACACCGGGGAGCTGTTTTTT. The chain has TRBV7-8 and TRBJ2-2, with D possibly TRBD1 on 8 matching bases. The CDR3 is 16 residues long. V was clipped by 2 bases and J by 1 base, with 11 bases between them. Germline V CDR1 and CDR2: SGHVS, FQNEAQ.